A single sample is the source of the 15 T cell receptor beta chains below, sequenced in a study of blood T cell dynamics during melanoma immunotherapy (TCRdb year 2020). Sample time point, as interpreted from the label and publication: week 3, after first cycle of checkpoint inhibitor. The library was produced with the immunoSEQ multiplex PCR assay. Here the immuneACCESS table is served through TCRdb, limited to in-frame sequences with V and J called. Missing clones are a known gap in these copies; in checked studies unresolved V genes cover under half, and the rest lacks a known reason. The sample has roughly 1,900 clones on record, almost 95% of them singletons. The ten most abundant clones make up approximately 0.9% of the sample. Material: effector memory CD8+ T cells from blood, obtained from a patient treated with checkpoint blockade. These receptors all stem from a human donor with melanoma.

This clone occurred once. V is TRBV12-5 and J is TRBJ2-7; D is unresolved. Germline V gene sequence: CDR1 LGHNT, CDR2 FRNRAP. The CDR3 is made up of 12 amino acids. V gave up 2 bases and J gave up 5 bases, with 7 bases separating them. The CDR3 here is CASGLNVDEQYF. Here the CDR3 DNA reads TGTGCTAGTGGTTTGAACGTGGACGAGCAGTACTTC. The full variable domain, rest sourced from reference TRBV12-5 and TRBJ2-7, is DARVTQTPRHKVTEMGQEVTMRCQPILGHNTVFWYRQTMMQGLELLAYFRNRAPLDDSGMPKDRFSAEMPDATLATLKIQPSEPRDSAVYFCASGLNVDEQYFGPGTRLTVT.

The chain is built from TRBV13 and TRBJ1-4; no definite D call. Trimming pared 0 bases from V and 0 bases from J, leaving 14 bases between. This CDR3 comprises 18 residues. The germline gives CDR1 PRHDT, CDR2 FYEKMQ (reference sequence). CDR3: CASSLGGWSSATNEKLFF. The CDR3 DNA is TGTGCCAGCAGCTTAGGAGGGTGGAGTTCCGCAACTAATGAAAAACTGTTTTTT.

The V call is TRBV5-1, the J call TRBJ2-6, with a tentative D call TRBD2 (6 bases). Trimming left V 3 bases short and J 4 bases short, with 23 bases between. The germline gives CDR1 SGHRS, CDR2 YFSETQ. The CDR3 runs to 19 residues. CDR3 nucleotides: TGCGCCAGCAGCTCGGCGCGGGACGGAGTTCGAAGGGGGGCCAACGTCCTGACTTTC. As protein: CASSSARDGVRRGANVLTF.

This chain uses TRBV29-1 with TRBJ2-1, with TRBD2 matching 13 bases. Germline V gene data show CDR1 as SQVTM and CDR2 as ANQGSEA. V was clipped by 6 bases and J by 5 bases; unmatched bases: 4. This CDR3 comprises 14 residues. The CDR3 region is CSVAGTSGNNEQFF. The CDR3 region has the DNA TGCAGCGTCGCCGGGACTAGCGGGAACAATGAGCAGTTCTTC.

The rearrangement uses TRBV12-1 and TRBJ1-1; TRBD1, the table's D call, lacks a check against the DNA. TRBV12-1 constitutes a pseudogene. There are 15 residues in the CDR3. The CDR3 is CASSLQQGENTEAFF. CDR3 nucleotides: TGTGCCAGCAGCTTACAACAGGGTGAGAACACTGAAGCTTTCTTT.

The chain combines TRBV7-9 with TRBJ1-3, with TRBD1 as a possible D gene (6 bases). The CDR3 loop spans 15 amino acids. V dropped 1 base and J dropped 3 bases, with 10 bases sitting between them. The germline gives CDR1 SEHNR, CDR2 FQNEAQ (reference sequence). This CDR3 is CASSLGQGYGNTIYF. CDR3 DNA: TGTGCCAGCAGCTTAGGGCAGGGGTATGGAAACACCATATATTTT.

The chain links TRBV29-1 to TRBJ1-2, with TRBD1 matching 9 bases. This CDR3 spans 13 amino acids. CDR1 SQVTM and CDR2 ANQGSEA come from the germline V gene. V was clipped by 5 bases and J by 3 bases; unmatched bases: 4. The CDR3 DNA is TGCAGCGTTCCCCGGGACAGGGACTATGGCTACACCTTC. Translated: CSVPRDRDYGYTF.

The CDR3 coding sequence is TGTGCCAGCAGTCCACAGGGTCCCGGGGGGAAAAAACTGTTTTTT. Translated, it gives CASSPQGPGGKKLFF. The chain joins TRBV7-8 to TRBJ1-4; perhaps TRBD1 as D (6 bases). Trimming shortened V by 6 bases and J by 9 bases, and 20 bases separated the two germline ends. The germline CDR1 and CDR2 sequences are SGHVS and FQNEAQ. The CDR3 consists of 15 residues.

This clone was picked up a small number of times. V gene TRBV30 combines with J gene TRBJ1-4; D ambiguous. Germline values: CDR1 GTSNPN, CDR2 SVGIG (reference sequence). V lost 2 bases and J 5 bases, leaving 12 bases between the germline ends. This CDR3 comprises 14 residues. The DNA of the CDR3 is TGTGCCTGGAGTCTCTGGACGGTAAATGAAAAACTGTTTTTT. It yields the protein CAWSLWTVNEKLFF.

The CDR3 DNA reads as TGCGCCAGCAGCTTCGGCACTGAAGCTTTCTTT. This sequence encodes CASSFGTEAFF. The J gene is TRBJ1-1, the V gene TRBV5-1; D gene uncertain. CDR3 length equals 11 residues. Trimming stripped 2 bases from V and 4 bases from J, with 3 bases between. The germline CDR1 and CDR2 sequences are SGHRS and YFSETQ.

The chain is built from TRBV30 and TRBJ2-5; D perhaps matches TRBD2 (5 bases). The CDR3 covers 14 residues. The germline V gene has CDR1 GTSNPN and CDR2 SVGIG (reference sequence). Trimming took off 0 bases at V and 5 bases at J, with 13 bases between the two ends. The CDR3 region has the DNA TGTGCCTGGAGTGTTCCAGCTAGAGGGGAGACCCAGTACTTC. It translates to CAWSVPARGETQYF.

The rearrangement joins TRBV7-9 to TRBJ2-1; TRBD1 might be the D (6 bases). The length of the CDR3 is 14 residues. Looked up from germline, CDR1 is SEHNR and CDR2 is FQNEAQ (reference sequence). V lost 4 bases and J 7 bases, leaving 14 bases between the germline ends. The CDR3 sequence: CASSSSGTMNEQFF. The CDR3, as DNA: TGTGCCAGCAGCTCGTCAGGGACAATGAATGAGCAGTTCTTC.

V usage is TRBV4-3 and J usage is TRBJ2-1, with 8 bases matching TRBD2. The CDR3 has 16 amino acids. With V trimmed by 1 base and J by 7 bases, 9 bases remained unmatched. CDR1 and CDR2 from the germline V gene are LGHNA and YSLEER. For the CDR3, the DNA is TGCGCCAGCAGCCAAGCTCGAGCGGGAGACGCTAATGAGCAGTTCTTC. Its translation: CASSQARAGDANEQFF.

In DNA, the CDR3 is TGTGCCAGCAGCTTAGGTGGGCCCAGAAACACCATATATTTT. The encoded protein is CASSLGGPRNTIYF. The chain uses TRBV7-6 and TRBJ1-3; D is ambiguous. Looked up from germline, CDR1 is SGHVS and CDR2 is FNYEAQ. The length of the CDR3 is 14 residues. Trimming took off 1 base at V and 5 bases at J, with 9 bases between the two ends.

The chain is built from TRBV7-6 and TRBJ2-2, with TRBD2 as a possible D gene (6 bases). Germline values: CDR1 SGHVS, CDR2 FNYEAQ. V was trimmed by 5 bases and J by 0 bases, leaving 13 bases between them. The length of the CDR3 is 16 residues. The DNA of the CDR3 is TGTGCCAGCAGCCCAAGACTAGAAGCGAACACCGGGGAGCTGTTTTTT. It translates to CASSPRLEANTGELFF.